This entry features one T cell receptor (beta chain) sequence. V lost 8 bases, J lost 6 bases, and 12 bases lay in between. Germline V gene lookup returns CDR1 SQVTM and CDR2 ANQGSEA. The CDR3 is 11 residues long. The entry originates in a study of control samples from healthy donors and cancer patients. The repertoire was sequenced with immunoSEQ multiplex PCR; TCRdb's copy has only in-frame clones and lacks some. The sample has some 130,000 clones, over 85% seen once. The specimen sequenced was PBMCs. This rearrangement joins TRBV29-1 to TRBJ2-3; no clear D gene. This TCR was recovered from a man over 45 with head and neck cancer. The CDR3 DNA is TGCAGCTCTGACGTTTGGGATACGCAGTATTTT. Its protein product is CSSDVWDTQYF.